These T cell receptor beta chains were read from a single sample in a study of CD8+CD57+ T cells in acquired aplastic anemia. In TCRdb, the reads were re-called with MiXCR into one record per CDR3 protein. The profile shows fewer than 45,000 distinct CDR3 sequences, 76% of them singletons. The sequencing sample was made of sorted CD4+, CD8+, or CD8+CD57+ T cells (not recorded which) from PBMCs. These receptors were obtained from a human donor in good health, serving as a control. CDR3s include the opening cysteine and the closing phenylalanine or tryptophan. The order of the fields is J gene, D gene, clone size, V gene, CDR3 protein, CDR3 DNA. A D gene is named only where the DNA matches it firmly. Some rows have no size entry. The others give once, few or many, or a class for an expanded clone.

TRBJ1-1 TRBD1 NA TRBV10-1 CASSGPGQGNTEAFF TGCGCCAGCAGTGGTCCGGGACAGGGGAACACTGAAGCTTTCTTT
TRBJ1-1 NA NA TRBV7-9 CASSDITEEAFF TGTGCCAGCAGCGATATCACTGAAGAAGCTTTCTTT
TRBJ2-3 TRBD2 NA TRBV11-1 CASSQGREGSDTQYF TGTGCCAGCAGCCAGGGCCGGGAGGGGTCAGATACGCAGTATTTT
TRBJ2-3 NA NA TRBV7-2 CASSLEYTDTQYF TGTGCCAGCAGCTTAGAGTACACAGATACGCAGTATTTT
TRBJ1-2 NA few TRBV20-1 CSARSGYTF TGCAGTGCCAGGAGCGGCTACACCTTC
TRBJ2-5 TRBD2 once TRBV4-2 CASSHHLADQEAQYF TGTGCCAGCAGCCATCACCTAGCGGACCAAGAGGCCCAGTACTTC
TRBJ2-4 NA NA TRBV10-1 CASSEGLFEGQYF TGCGCCAGCAGTGAGGGTTTATTCGAGGGTCAGTACTTC
TRBJ2-5 NA NA TRBV15 CATSGTAQETQYF TGTGCCACCAGCGGAACTGCGCAAGAGACCCAGTACTTC
TRBJ2-7 NA medium-sized TRBV13 CASSDETGSYEQYF TGTGCCAGCAGCGACGAGACTGGCTCCTACGAGCAGTACTTC
TRBJ1-1 TRBD1 NA TRBV2 CASHLNRQGRTEAFF TGTGCCAGCCATTTGAACAGACAGGGAAGAACTGAAGCTTTCTTT
TRBJ1-1 NA NA TRBV20-1 CSARLLGTEAFF TGCAGTGCTCGCCTTCTCGGCACTGAAGCTTTCTTT
TRBJ1-1 NA once TRBV7-9 CASGTGSRNTEAFF TGTGCCAGCGGAACAGGGTCCCGGAACACTGAAGCTTTCTTT
TRBJ2-7 TRBD1 NA TRBV5-5 CASSYGDRGTYEQYF TGTGCCAGCAGTTATGGAGACAGGGGGACCTACGAGCAGTACTTC
TRBJ2-6 NA NA TRBV10-2 CAILWGQDSSGANVLTF TGCGCCATTCTATGGGGGCAGGATAGCTCTGGGGCCAACGTCCTGACTTTC
TRBJ1-1 NA NA TRBV20-1 CSASRSGEPNTEAFF TGCAGTGCTAGTCGGTCAGGGGAACCGAACACTGAAGCTTTCTTT
TRBJ1-5 NA NA TRBV2 CASSTVVRNQPQHF TGTGCCAGCAGCACCGTTGTGAGGAATCAGCCCCAGCATTTT
TRBJ1-1 TRBD1 few TRBV19 CASSMGQPNTEAFF TGTGCCAGTAGTATGGGACAGCCGAACACTGAAGCTTTCTTT
TRBJ2-7 NA NA TRBV10-3 CAISARDTTYEQYF TGTGCCATCAGTGCCCGGGACACTACCTACGAGCAGTACTTC